This T cell receptor (beta chain) appears in the sequencing data of a study of blood T cell repertoires in COVID-19. Study background: Acute-phase and convalescent COVID-19 samples originated in the United States, Italy and Spain. Nucleic acid was either cDNA or gDNA, and it came from T cells, B-cell-depleted T cells, or PBMCs.

How the authors handled the data: Counts of nucleated cells, estimated from reference gene primer amplification, were obtained. Some clones are missing from TCRdb's copy, which holds only in-frame ones; the method was immunoSEQ multiplex PCR. V, J and clone size are those of that table, while D and trimming were read from the DNA. The data hold about 52,000 clones, with 65% to 85% observed a single time. The CDR3 loop spans 13 amino acids. With 7 bases clipped from V and 8 bases from J, the junction kept 5 bases outside the gene matches. Patients at the Seattle site were enrolled during active infection and followed longitudinally.

Specimen: peripheral blood. The TCR sequence derives from a woman of 80 years or more with COVID-19, enrolled during active disease. The chain uses TRBV12-3 or TRBV12-4 and TRBJ1-6; 7 bases map to TRBD1. The CDR3 sequence is CASKTGTDSPLHF. The CDR3 nucleotides read TGTGCCAGCAAAACCGGGACAGATTCACCCCTCCACTTT.